This T cell receptor beta chain appears in the sequencing data of a study of T-cell memory formation after mild COVID-19. As for the study in general: The two donors had largely donor-specific TCR clusters.

The V gene's germline CDR1 is MNHEY and CDR2 SVGEGT. The CDR3 totals 13 residues. Losses at the gene ends were 2 bases for V and 6 bases for J; bases not matched to a gene: 4. TCRdb reanalysed the 5' RACE reads using MiXCR and keeps one entry per CDR3 protein. The table records approximately 580,000 distinct CDR3 sequences, 20% of them present only once. This clonotype showed up just a few times. This sequence was found in an adult woman who had mild COVID-19 (a few samples of this study predate the infection). Cell type and time point are not known. The sequenced material came from PBMCs or a T cell subset sorted from them (not recorded which). The chain employs TRBV6-2 or TRBV6-3 and TRBJ2-7; 7 nucleotides agree with TRBD2. The CDR3 nucleotides read TGTGCCAGCAGTTACGCGGGAGCGCTCGAGCAGTACTTC. Its translation is CASSYAGALEQYF.